Listed below are T cell receptor beta chains from one sample, sequenced in a study of immune cell composition in non-small cell lung cancer. Profiling relied on immunoSEQ multiplex PCR, and the TCRdb table lists in-frame clones only, not all of them. This sample has about 3,100 clones, with approximately 85% found just once. The sample consisted of lung tumor tissue. Receptors were obtained from a human donor with non-small cell lung cancer. CDR3s leave out the opening cysteine and the closing phenylalanine or tryptophan.

CDR3 protein	J gene	V gene
ASSLAQDRGWGYT	TRBJ1-2	TRBV7-9
ASSFDRFYEQY	TRBJ2-7	TRBV27
ATSSGSTDTQY	TRBJ2-3	TRBV6-1
ASSPRLAPQSGELF	TRBJ2-2	TRBV4-3
ASSSGPTNEKLF	TRBJ1-4	TRBV5-1
ASSLTPGQGVNTEAF	TRBJ1-1	TRBV5-1
ASSELGGDVSEAF	TRBJ1-1	TRBV6-1
ASSSTGWGTEAF	TRBJ1-1	TRBV19
ASSVGPQLPTDTQY	TRBJ2-3	TRBV25-1
ASSSGQAPSGANVLT	TRBJ2-6	TRBV11-3
ASSYRSGRAMNEQF	TRBJ2-1	TRBV6-5
ASSQEGAPIADTQY	TRBJ2-3	TRBV4-1
ASSEAFSNGYT	TRBJ1-2	TRBV6-1
ASSTGTTDYNSPLH	TRBJ1-6	TRBV19
ASSLYAGTDTEAF	TRBJ1-1	TRBV7-2
ASSPLQGPRMGTEAF	TRBJ1-1	TRBV5-1
ASSQEARETQY	TRBJ2-5	TRBV4-2
ASSQDVASGTYEQF	TRBJ2-1	TRBV14
ASSFAGNGELF	TRBJ2-2	TRBV7-6
ASPNNKHRGLFLCSYEQY	TRBJ2-7	TRBV23-1
ASSRDSSNQPQH	TRBJ1-5	TRBV6-1
ASSQGASNQPQH	TRBJ1-5	TRBV18
ASSGGENSPLH	TRBJ1-6	TRBV6-1
ASSPRTGTGNTIY	TRBJ1-3	TRBV2
AISETGDRETQY	TRBJ2-5	TRBV10-3
ASSSDRVNQPQH	TRBJ1-5	TRBV7-9
ASMGVQRGYNEQF	TRBJ2-1	TRBV19
ASSLEGVYGYT	TRBJ1-2	TRBV7-2
ASSFRQGASYNEQF	TRBJ2-1	TRBV7-2
ASVSTRDEQF	TRBJ2-1	TRBV11-2
ASSGAGAYNEQF	TRBJ2-1	TRBV2
AWSVALGDQPQH	TRBJ1-5	TRBV30
ASSSGQLSYEQY	TRBJ2-7	TRBV2
ASSLSTSGSETQY	TRBJ2-5	TRBV5-1
ATGQRGNTIY	TRBJ1-3	TRBV30